These T cell receptor beta chains were read from a single sample in a study of T-cell reconstitution after alpha-beta-depleted transplantation in children. A single record per CDR3 protein comes from TCRdb applying MiXCR to the PCR reads. The sample gives roughly 300,000 distinct CDR3 sequences, about 9.3% of which show up once; 2.4% is in the top ten. The material sequenced was PBMCs from the stem cell graft donor, taken from the stem cell graft. These receptors were obtained from a human donor who donated a stem cell graft to a child with acute lymphoblastic leukemia. Each CDR3 is given with its conserved first and last residue. D genes are given only for firm matches. The size of a clone is reported for some rows only, either as once, few or many, or as a class for expanded clones.

v_gene	d_gene	j_gene	abundance	CDR3nt	CDR3aa
TRBV4-2	-	TRBJ2-7	many	TGTGCCAGCAGCCAAGCCCCGGGCCAAGACTACGAGCAGTACTTC	CASSQAPGQDYEQYF
TRBV4-3	TRBD1	TRBJ1-1	-	TGCGCCAGCAGCCAAGCCGAGGGACAGATGAACACTGAAGCTTTCTTT	CASSQAEGQMNTEAFF
TRBV12-3/TRBV12-4	-	TRBJ2-7	-	TGTGCCAGCAGCCCTAGAGCTGGTGGGGAAAGGTACTTC	CASSPRAGGERYF
TRBV30	-	TRBJ1-1	-	TGTGCCTGGAGTGTCGTAAGGGGAGCTTTCTTT	CAWSVVRGAFF
TRBV20-1	TRBD1	TRBJ1-1	many	TGCAGTGCTAGAGATACAGGGGGGACTGAAGCTTTCTTT	CSARDTGGTEAFF
TRBV7-9	-	TRBJ2-1	-	TGTGCCAGCAGCTCCCGGGACACCATAAACAATGAGCAGTTCTTC	CASSSRDTINNEQFF
TRBV7-2	-	TRBJ2-7	-	TGTGCCAGCAGCCTCGGAGGGCTAGAGAGCGCCGAGCAGTACTTC	CASSLGGLESAEQYF
TRBV5-1	-	TRBJ2-5	many	TGCGCCAGCAGCTTGAGTACTCCGTCGGAAGAGACCCAGTACTTC	CASSLSTPSEETQYF
TRBV30	-	TRBJ1-6	few	TGTGCCTGGAGTGTATTGAGACCCGAGGAAACTTCACCCCTCCACTTT	CAWSVLRPEETSPLHF
TRBV19	-	TRBJ2-6	few	TGTGCCAGTAGTGCGTGGGCTAGGGCCAACGTCCTGACTTTC	CASSAWARANVLTF
TRBV5-6	TRBD1	TRBJ2-1	many	TGTGCCAGCAGCACGGGACAGAGCTCCTACAATGAGCAGTTCTTC	CASSTGQSSYNEQFF
TRBV5-1	-	TRBJ2-1	-	TGCGCCAGCAGCTTAGGGGGGTCGAGCAATGAGCAGTTCTTC	CASSLGGSSNEQFF
TRBV7-9	TRBD2	TRBJ2-1	few	TGTGCCAGCAGCTTAGGGGGACTAGATCGGGGCAATGAGCAGTTCTTC	CASSLGGLDRGNEQFF
TRBV27	TRBD2	TRBJ2-7	-	TGTGCCAGCAGTTTATCTAGCGGGAGTAACTACGAGCAGTACTTC	CASSLSSGSNYEQYF
TRBV28	TRBD2	TRBJ2-3	many	TGTGCCAGCAGTTTTTCTACTAGCGGGATGCCGACAGATACGCAGTATTTT	CASSFSTSGMPTDTQYF
TRBV5-1	TRBD2	TRBJ2-5	few	TGCGCCAGCAGCTTAGGACTAGCGGAGGGAGAGACCCAGTACTTC	CASSLGLAEGETQYF
TRBV5-1	-	TRBJ2-1	many	TGCGCCAGCAGCTTAGTTGCGGGGCCCTACAATGAGCAGTTCTTC	CASSLVAGPYNEQFF
TRBV2	-	TRBJ2-6	-	TGTGCCAGCAAGGCCGGGTGGGGTTCTGGGGCCAACGTCCTGACTTTC	CASKAGWGSGANVLTF
TRBV12-3/TRBV12-4	-	TRBJ1-2	few	TGTGCCCTTTCCGCGGGGGACTTCCATGGCTACACCTTC	CALSAGDFHGYTF
TRBV7-2	-	TRBJ1-1	-	TGTGCCAGCAGCACCCAGAGAATGAACACTGAAGCTTTCTTT	CASSTQRMNTEAFF
TRBV6-2/TRBV6-3	TRBD2	TRBJ2-1	few	TGTGCCAGCAGACTAGCGGGTACTAATGAGCAGTTCTTC	CASRLAGTNEQFF
TRBV28	-	TRBJ1-2	many	TGTGCCAGCAGTTTAAACAGGGTGGGCTATGGCTACACCTTC	CASSLNRVGYGYTF
TRBV12-3/TRBV12-4	-	TRBJ2-6	many	TGTGCCAGCAGTTTACCTGAACCCGTCCTGACTTTC	CASSLPEPVLTF
TRBV5-1	TRBD1	TRBJ2-1	-	TGCGCCAGCAGCATGGGGGACAGGGTTTTTAATGAGCAGTTCTTC	CASSMGDRVFNEQFF
TRBV29-1	TRBD2	TRBJ2-4	-	TGCAGCGTTGAGGGGCTCTGGCGGGAGGGCCAAACCAAAAACATTCAGTACTTC	CSVEGLWREGQTKNIQYF
TRBV11-2	TRBD2	TRBJ2-7	few	TGTGCCAGCAGCATAGGACTAGCGGGAGGAGCCTTCGTTTACGAGCAGTACTTC	CASSIGLAGGAFVYEQYF
TRBV19	-	TRBJ1-5	-	TGTGCCAGTAGTATAGCACGGAATAGCAATCAGCCCCAGCATTTT	CASSIARNSNQPQHF
TRBV19	TRBD1	TRBJ1-5	few	TGTGCCAGTACCGGGGACAGGTTAGATTTTCAGCCCCAGCATTTT	CASTGDRLDFQPQHF
TRBV29-1	-	TRBJ1-2	few	TGCAGCGTTGAAGATCGTATTCCGGGTAACTTCTACACCTTC	CSVEDRIPGNFYTF
TRBV20-1	-	TRBJ2-7	few	TGCAGTGCTAGAGACAATCTTAAGACAGGCTGGAACTACGAGCAGTACTTC	CSARDNLKTGWNYEQYF
TRBV7-2	TRBD2	TRBJ2-7	-	TGTGCCAGCAGCCCCGTAGCGGGAGGGCCAGGGTACTTC	CASSPVAGGPGYF
TRBV4-1	-	TRBJ2-2	few	TGCGCCAGCAGTCCTGGGGTGGGGAACACCGGGGAGCTGTTTTTT	CASSPGVGNTGELFF